The clone carrying this T cell receptor (beta chain) has a single count. The germline V gene encodes CDR1 SGHVS and CDR2 FNYEAQ. The V and J ends lost 0 bases and 1 base respectively, with 12 bases between them. This CDR3 has 16 residues. The sample comes from a study of blood T cell repertoires in COVID-19. TCRdb keeps only in-frame clones here, not all; method: immunoSEQ multiplex PCR. The data show approximately 94,000 clones, about 91% seen once. J is TRBJ2-5 and V is TRBV7-6; perhaps TRBD1 as D (5 bases). Sequencing was done on a sample of peripheral blood. This sequence was found in a human donor in a cohort sampled during active COVID-19. The CDR3 loop is CASSLAYRTLQETQYF. DNA for the CDR3: TGTGCCAGCAGCTTAGCGTACAGGACCCTCCAAGAGACCCAGTACTTC.